What follows describes a single T cell receptor beta chain. Antigen specificity is unknown. Being one base from a much bigger clone, this may be a read error. These data are taken from a study of molecular identifiers for immune sequencing clone quantification. MiXCR, run by TCRdb on the PCR reads, gives a single entry per CDR3 protein. This table has hundreds of thousands of distinct CDR3 sequences, about 20% appearing once. Study-level findings and limits: Amid one million naive cells, spiked Jurkat TCR RNA from one cell was reportedly still detectable.

Germline lookup yields CDR1 SGHAT and CDR2 FQNNGV. This CDR3 is built from 16 residues. Trimming left V 5 bases short and J 7 bases short, with 18 bases between. The sequence came from a human donor in good health. Some libraries in this study had Jurkat cell RNA spiked in. The rearrangement joins TRBV11-2 to TRBJ1-6; D remains ambiguous. What was sequenced was naive CD8+ T cells from blood, with Jurkat cell RNA spiked in. Documented subset: FACS-sorted CD8+CD4-CCR7+CD45RA+ naive T cells. The CDR3 protein is CASSADLGPSNSPLHF. DNA of the CDR3: TGTGCCAGCAGCGCTGATCTTGGGCCGAGCAATTCACCCCTCCACTTT. Complete variable domain (other parts from reference TRBV11-2 and TRBJ1-6): EAGVAQSPRYKIIEKRQSVAFWCNPISGHATLYWYQQILGQGPKLLIQFQNNGVVDDSQLPKDRFSAERLKGVDSTLKIQPAKLEDSAVYLCASSADLGPSNSPLHFGNGTRLTVT.